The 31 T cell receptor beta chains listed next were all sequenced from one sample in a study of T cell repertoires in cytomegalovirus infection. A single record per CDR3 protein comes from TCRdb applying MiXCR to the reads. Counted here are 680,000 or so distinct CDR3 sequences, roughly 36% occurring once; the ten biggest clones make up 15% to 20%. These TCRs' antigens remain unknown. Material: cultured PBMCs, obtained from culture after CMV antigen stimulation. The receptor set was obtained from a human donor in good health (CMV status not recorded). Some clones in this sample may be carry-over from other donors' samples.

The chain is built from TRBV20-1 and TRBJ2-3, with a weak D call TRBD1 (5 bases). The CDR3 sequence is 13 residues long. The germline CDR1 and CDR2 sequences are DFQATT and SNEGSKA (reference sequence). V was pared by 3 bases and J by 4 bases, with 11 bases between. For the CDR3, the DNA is TGCAGTGCTAGGTGGCAGGGCGCAGATACGCAGTATTTT. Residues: CSARWQGADTQYF.

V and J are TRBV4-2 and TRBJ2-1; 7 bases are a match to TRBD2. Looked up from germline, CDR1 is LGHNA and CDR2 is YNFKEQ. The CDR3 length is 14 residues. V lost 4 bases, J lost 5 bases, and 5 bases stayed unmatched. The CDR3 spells CASSPGGGDNEQFF. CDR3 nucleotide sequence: TGTGCCAGCAGCCCTGGGGGGGGGGACAATGAGCAGTTCTTC.

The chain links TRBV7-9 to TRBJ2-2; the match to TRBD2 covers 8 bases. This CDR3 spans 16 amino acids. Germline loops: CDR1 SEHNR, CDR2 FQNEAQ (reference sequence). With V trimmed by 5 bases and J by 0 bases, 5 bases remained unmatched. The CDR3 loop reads CASSRTSIANTGELFF. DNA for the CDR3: TGTGCCAGCAGCCGGACTAGCATAGCGAACACCGGGGAGCTGTTTTTT.

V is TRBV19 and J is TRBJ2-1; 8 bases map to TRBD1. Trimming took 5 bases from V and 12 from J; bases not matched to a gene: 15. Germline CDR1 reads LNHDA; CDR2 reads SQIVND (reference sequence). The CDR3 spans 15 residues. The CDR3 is CASSAQGGVGTGQFF. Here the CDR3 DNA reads TGTGCCAGTAGTGCCCAGGGGGGTGTAGGGACAGGGCAGTTCTTC.

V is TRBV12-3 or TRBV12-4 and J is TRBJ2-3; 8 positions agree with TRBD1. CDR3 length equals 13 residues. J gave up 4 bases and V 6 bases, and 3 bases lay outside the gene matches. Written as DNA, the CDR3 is TGTGCCAGCAGCGACAGGGGCGCAGATACGCAGTATTTT. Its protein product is CASSDRGADTQYF.

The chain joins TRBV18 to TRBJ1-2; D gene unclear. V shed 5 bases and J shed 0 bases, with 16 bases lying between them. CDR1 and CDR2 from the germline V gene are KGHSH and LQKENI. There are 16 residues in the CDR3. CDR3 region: CASSRALAATNYGYTF. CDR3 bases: TGTGCCAGCTCAAGGGCTTTAGCGGCCACTAACTATGGCTACACCTTC.

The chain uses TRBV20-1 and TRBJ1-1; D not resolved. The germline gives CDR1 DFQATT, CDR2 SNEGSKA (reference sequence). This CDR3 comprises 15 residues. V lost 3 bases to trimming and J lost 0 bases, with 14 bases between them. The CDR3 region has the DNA TGCAGTGCTAGTCCGGAGGGATCAATGAACACTGAAGCTTTCTTT. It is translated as CSASPEGSMNTEAFF.

The CDR3 spells CASSIRTGDYEQYF. CDR3 nucleotides: TGTGCCAGCAGCATCAGGACAGGGGATTACGAGCAGTACTTC. The chain joins TRBV7-8 to TRBJ2-7; 9 bases align to TRBD1. V was clipped by 5 bases and J by 4 bases; unmatched bases: 6. Germline V lookup: CDR1 SGHVS, CDR2 FQNEAQ. This CDR3 is built from 14 residues.

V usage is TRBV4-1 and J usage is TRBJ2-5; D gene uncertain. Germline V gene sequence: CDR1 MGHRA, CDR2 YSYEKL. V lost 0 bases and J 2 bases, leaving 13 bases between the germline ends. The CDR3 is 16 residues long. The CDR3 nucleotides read TGCGCCAGCAGCCAAGATTCGAAGATGGGTCAAGAGACCCAGTACTTC. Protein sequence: CASSQDSKMGQETQYF.

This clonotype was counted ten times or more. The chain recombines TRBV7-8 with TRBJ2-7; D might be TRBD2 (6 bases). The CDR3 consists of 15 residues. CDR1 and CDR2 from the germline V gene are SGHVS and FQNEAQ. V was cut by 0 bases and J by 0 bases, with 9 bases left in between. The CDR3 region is CASSLAAGPSYEQYF. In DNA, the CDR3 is TGTGCCAGCAGCTTAGCGGCGGGACCCTCCTACGAGCAGTACTTC.

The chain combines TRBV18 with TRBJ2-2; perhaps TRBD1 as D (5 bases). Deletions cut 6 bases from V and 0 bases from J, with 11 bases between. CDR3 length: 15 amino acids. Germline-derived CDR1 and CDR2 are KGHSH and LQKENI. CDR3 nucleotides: TGTGCCAGCTCGTCGACAGCGACGAACACCGGGGAGCTGTTTTTT. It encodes CASSSTATNTGELFF.

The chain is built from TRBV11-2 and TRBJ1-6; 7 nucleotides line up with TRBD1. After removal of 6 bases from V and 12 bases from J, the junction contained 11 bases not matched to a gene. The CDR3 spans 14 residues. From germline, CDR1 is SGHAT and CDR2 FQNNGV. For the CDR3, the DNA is TGTGCCAGCAGGCTAACAGGGGATTGGGAACCCCTCCACTTT. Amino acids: CASRLTGDWEPLHF.

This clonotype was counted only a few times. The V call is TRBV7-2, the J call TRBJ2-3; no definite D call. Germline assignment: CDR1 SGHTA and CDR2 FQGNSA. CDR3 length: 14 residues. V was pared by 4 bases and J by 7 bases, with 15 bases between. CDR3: CASSSRKLSHTQYF. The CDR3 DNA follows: TGTGCCAGCAGCTCTCGAAAGTTGTCACATACGCAGTATTTT.

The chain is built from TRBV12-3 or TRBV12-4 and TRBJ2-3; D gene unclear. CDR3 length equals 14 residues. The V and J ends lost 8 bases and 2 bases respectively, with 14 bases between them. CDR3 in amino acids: CASASGSPTDTQYF. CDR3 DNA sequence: TGTGCCAGCGCCTCCGGGTCCCCCACAGATACGCAGTATTTT.

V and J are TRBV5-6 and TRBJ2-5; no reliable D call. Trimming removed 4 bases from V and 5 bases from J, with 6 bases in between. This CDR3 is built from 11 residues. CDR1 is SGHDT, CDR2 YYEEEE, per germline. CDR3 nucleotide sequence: TGTGCCAGCAGCAACTGGGAGACCCAGTACTTC. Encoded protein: CASSNWETQYF. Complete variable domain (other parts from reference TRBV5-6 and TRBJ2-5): DAGVTQSPTHLIKTRGQQVTLRCSPKSGHDTVSWYQQALGQGPQFIFQYYEEEERQRGNFPDRFSGHQFPNYSSELNVNALLLGDSALYLCASSNWETQYFGPGTRLLVL.

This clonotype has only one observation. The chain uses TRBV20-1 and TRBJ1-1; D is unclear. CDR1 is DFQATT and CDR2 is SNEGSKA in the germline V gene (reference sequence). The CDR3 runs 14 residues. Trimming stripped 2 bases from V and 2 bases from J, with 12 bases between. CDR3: CSARYSGKNTEAFF. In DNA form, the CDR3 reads TGCAGTGCTAGATATTCCGGGAAAAACACTGAAGCTTTCTTT.

The CDR3 region is CATSEGEAGPRNIQYF. The CDR3 DNA reads TGTGCCACCAGTGAGGGGGAGGCGGGTCCGAGAAACATTCAGTACTTC. V gene TRBV24-1 combines with J gene TRBJ2-4; weak D call: TRBD2 (6 bases). Trimming removed 4 bases from V and 6 bases from J, with 18 bases in between. The CDR3 loop spans 16 amino acids. In germline, CDR1 is KGHDR, CDR2 SFDVKD.

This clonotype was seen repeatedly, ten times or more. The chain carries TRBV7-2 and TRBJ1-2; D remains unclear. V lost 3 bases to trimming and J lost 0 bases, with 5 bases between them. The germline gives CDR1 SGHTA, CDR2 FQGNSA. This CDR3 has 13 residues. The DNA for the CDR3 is TGTGCCAGCAGCTTGGGTCCTAACTATGGCTACACCTTC. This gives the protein CASSLGPNYGYTF. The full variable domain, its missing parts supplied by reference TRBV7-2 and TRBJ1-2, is GAGVSQSPSNKVTEKGKDVELRCDPISGHTALYWYRQSLGQGLEFLIYFQGNSAPDKSGLPSDRFSAERTGGSVSTLTIQRTQQEDSAVYLCASSLGPNYGYTFGSGTRLTVV.

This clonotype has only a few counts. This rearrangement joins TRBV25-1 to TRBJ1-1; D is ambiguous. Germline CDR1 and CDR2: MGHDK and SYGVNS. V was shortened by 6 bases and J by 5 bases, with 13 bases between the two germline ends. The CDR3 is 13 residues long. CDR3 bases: TGTGCCAGCAGGATTACCCTGGGTACTGAAGCTTTCTTT. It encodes CASRITLGTEAFF.

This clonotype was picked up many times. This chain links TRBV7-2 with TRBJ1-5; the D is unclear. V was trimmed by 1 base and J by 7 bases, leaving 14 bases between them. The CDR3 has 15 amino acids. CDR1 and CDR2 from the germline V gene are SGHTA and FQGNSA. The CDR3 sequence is CASSLGGNKGQPQHF. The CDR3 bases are TGTGCCAGCAGCTTAGGGGGAAATAAGGGCCAGCCCCAGCATTTT.

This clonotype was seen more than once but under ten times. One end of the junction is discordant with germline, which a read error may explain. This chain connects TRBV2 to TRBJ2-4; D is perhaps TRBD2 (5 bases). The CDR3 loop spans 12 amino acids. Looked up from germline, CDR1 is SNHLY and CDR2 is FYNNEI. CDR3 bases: TGTGCCAGCAGTCCGGGCCGGGAAGTTTTGGACTTC. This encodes CASSPGREVLDF.

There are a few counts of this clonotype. The chain's CDR3 is CASSHTATNEKLFF. As DNA, the CDR3 is TGTGCCAGCAGCCACACTGCAACTAATGAAAAACTGTTTTTT. The chain recombines TRBV6-5 with TRBJ1-4; D unresolved. Germline V lookup: CDR1 MNHEY, CDR2 SVGAGI. Trimming removed 6 bases from V and 0 bases from J, with 8 bases in between. This CDR3 has 14 amino acids.

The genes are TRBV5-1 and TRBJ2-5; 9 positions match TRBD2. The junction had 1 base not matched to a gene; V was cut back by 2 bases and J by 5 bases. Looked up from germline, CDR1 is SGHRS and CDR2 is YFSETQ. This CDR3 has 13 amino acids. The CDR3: CASSFLAGETQYF. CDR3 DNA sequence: TGCGCCAGCAGCTTTCTAGCGGGGGAGACCCAGTACTTC.

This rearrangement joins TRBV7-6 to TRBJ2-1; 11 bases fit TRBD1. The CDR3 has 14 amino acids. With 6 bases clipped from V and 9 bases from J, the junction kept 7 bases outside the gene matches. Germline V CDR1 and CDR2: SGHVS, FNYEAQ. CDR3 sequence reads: CASSSGQGASEQFF. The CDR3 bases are TGTGCCAGCAGTTCTGGACAGGGGGCGAGTGAGCAGTTCTTC.

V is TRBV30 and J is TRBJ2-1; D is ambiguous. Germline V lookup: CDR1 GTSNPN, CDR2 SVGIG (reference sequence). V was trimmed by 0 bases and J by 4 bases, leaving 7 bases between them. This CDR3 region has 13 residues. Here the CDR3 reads CAWSVLGYNEQFF. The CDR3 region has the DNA TGTGCCTGGAGTGTACTGGGGTACAATGAGCAGTTCTTC.

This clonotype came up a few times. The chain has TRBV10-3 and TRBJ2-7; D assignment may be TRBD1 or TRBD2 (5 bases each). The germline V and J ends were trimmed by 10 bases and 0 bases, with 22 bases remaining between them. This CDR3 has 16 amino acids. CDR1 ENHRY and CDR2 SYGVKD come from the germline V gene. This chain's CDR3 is CATNGLQVGDSYEQYF. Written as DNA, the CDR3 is TGTGCCACCAATGGACTTCAGGTGGGGGACTCCTACGAGCAGTACTTC.

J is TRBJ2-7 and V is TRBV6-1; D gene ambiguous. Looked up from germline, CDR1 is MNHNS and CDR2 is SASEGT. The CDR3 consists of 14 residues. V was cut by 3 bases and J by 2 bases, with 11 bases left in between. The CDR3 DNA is TGTGCCAGCAGTGACAGGTCGATCACCTACGAGCAGTACTTC. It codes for CASSDRSITYEQYF.

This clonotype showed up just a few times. The CDR3 loop reads CASSLESETQYF. Here the CDR3 DNA reads TGTGCCAGCAGTTTAGAGTCTGAGACCCAGTACTTC. V is TRBV12-3 or TRBV12-4 and J is TRBJ2-5, with unresolved D. There are 12 residues in the CDR3. The V and J ends lost 1 base and 5 bases respectively, with 5 bases between them.

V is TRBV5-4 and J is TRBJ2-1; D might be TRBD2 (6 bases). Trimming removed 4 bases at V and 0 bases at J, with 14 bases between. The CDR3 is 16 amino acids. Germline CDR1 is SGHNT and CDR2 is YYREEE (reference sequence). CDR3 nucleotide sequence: TGTGCCAGCAGCGTTCCCCGGGGGAGCTCCTACAATGAGCAGTTCTTC. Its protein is CASSVPRGSSYNEQFF.

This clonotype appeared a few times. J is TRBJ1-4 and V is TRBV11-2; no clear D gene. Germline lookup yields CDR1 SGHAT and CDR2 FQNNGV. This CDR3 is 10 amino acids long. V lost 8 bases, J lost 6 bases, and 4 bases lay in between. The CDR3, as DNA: TGTGCCAGCCGCGATGAAAAACTGTTTTTT. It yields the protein CASRDEKLFF.

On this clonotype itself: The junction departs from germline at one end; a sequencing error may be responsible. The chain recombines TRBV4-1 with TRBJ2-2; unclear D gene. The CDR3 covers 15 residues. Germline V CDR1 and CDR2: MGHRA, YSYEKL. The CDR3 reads CTSSPSRPNTGELFF. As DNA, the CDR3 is TGCACCAGCAGCCCGAGCAGGCCGAACACCGGGGAGCTGTTTTTT.